This TCR beta chain appears in the sequencing data of a study of CD8 T cells in ankylosing spondylitis. CDR3 length equals 12 residues. V lost 5 bases and J lost 8, with 10 bases in between. Germline V gives CDR1 MNHEY, CDR2 SVGEGT. Findings and caveats of the study: A TCR beta motif of roughly 8 highly homologous variants seemed to mark ankylosing spondylitis blood. It was reported that disease-linked clones were significantly enriched in matched ankylosing spondylitis synovial fluid.

Libraries for TCR beta were made by quantitative 5'-RACE with molecular barcodes. TCRdb reprocessed the 5' RACE reads via MiXCR and lists one record per CDR3 protein. The data show tens of thousands of distinct CDR3 sequences, approximately 9.9% seen once. This clonotype was detected ten times or more. Its specificity is not known. The TCR originated in a male donor with ankylosing spondylitis or in good health (not recorded which). The J gene is TRBJ2-1, the V gene TRBV6-2 or TRBV6-3; D perhaps matches TRBD2 (5 bases). Sequenced input: blood, either unsorted or a sorted T cell fraction (not recorded which). The CDR3 reads CASSLAVDEQFF. DNA of the CDR3: TGTGCCAGCAGTCTAGCCGTCGATGAGCAGTTCTTC.